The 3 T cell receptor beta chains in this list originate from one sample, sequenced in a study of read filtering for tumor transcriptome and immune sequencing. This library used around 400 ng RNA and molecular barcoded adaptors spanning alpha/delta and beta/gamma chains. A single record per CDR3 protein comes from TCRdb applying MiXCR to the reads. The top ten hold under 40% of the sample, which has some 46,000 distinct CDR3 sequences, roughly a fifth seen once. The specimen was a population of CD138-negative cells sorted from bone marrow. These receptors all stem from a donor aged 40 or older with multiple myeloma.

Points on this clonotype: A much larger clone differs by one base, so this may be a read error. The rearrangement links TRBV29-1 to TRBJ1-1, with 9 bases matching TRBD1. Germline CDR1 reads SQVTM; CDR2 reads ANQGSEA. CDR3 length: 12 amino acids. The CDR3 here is CSAGQGLTEASF. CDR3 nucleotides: TGCAGCGCCGGACAGGGGTTAACTGAAGCTTCCTTT.

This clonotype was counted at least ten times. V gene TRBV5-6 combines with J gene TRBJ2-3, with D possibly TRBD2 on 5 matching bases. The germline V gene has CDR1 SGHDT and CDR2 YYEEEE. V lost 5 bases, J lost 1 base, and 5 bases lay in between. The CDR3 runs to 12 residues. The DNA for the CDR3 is TGTGCCAGCAGGCGGGGCACAGATACGCAGTATTTT. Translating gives CASRRGTDTQYF.

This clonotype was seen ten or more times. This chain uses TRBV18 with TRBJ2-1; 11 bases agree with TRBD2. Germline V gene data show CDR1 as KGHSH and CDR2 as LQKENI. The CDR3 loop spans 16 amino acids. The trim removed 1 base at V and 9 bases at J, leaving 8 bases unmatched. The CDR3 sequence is CASSPRTSGPLSEQFF. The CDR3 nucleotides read TGTGCCAGCTCACCACGGACTAGCGGGCCCCTCAGTGAGCAGTTCTTC. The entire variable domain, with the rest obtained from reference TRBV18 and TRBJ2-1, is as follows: NAGVMQNPRHLVRRRGQEARLRCSPMKGHSHVYWYRQLPEEGLKFMVYLQKENIIDESGMPKERFSAEFPKEGPSILRIQQVVRGDSAAYFCASSPRTSGPLSEQFFGPGTRLTVL.